The 24 T cell receptor beta chains presented below share a single source sample, sequenced in a study of T cell clonality in common variable immunodeficiency. Clones were sequenced by immunoSEQ multiplex PCR, and TCRdb holds only the in-frame ones, with some missing. The sample contains 28,000 or so clones, none of them singletons. The antigens of these receptors remain unknown. Study-wide results and limits: Fewer deletions and N-nucleotide insertions were reportedly seen in common variable immunodeficiency TCR beta sequences.

Sequenced sample: peripheral blood mononuclear cells. The receptor set was obtained from a human donor with common variable immunodeficiency.

This clone was seen many times. The sequenced fragment ends 3 residues before the CDR3 boundary, so the rest is inferred from the germline J gene. This chain connects TRBV20-1 to TRBJ2-5, with TRBD2 matching over 11 bases. The CDR3 contains 15 residues. J lost 2 bases, V lost 6 bases, and 8 bases had no gene match. From germline, CDR1 is DFQATT and CDR2 SNEGSKA (reference sequence). The CDR3 here is CSALPGLAEQETQYF. The DNA read from the CDR3 is TGCAGTGCCCTACCGGGACTAGCGGAACAAGAGACC.

This clone was found many times. The CDR3 end is not reached by the read, which stops 3 residues before it; the germline J gene fills it in. The sample contains more than one DNA sequence encoding this CDR3. J is TRBJ1-2 and V is TRBV7-8, with a weak D call TRBD1 (6 bases). CDR1 and CDR2 from the germline V gene are SGHVS and FQNEAQ. The V gene lost 1 base and the J gene lost 7 bases, with 13 bases spanning the gap. The length of the CDR3 is 14 residues. The CDR3 reads CASSLGGAGGGYTF. Partial CDR3 DNA: TGTGCCAGCAGCTTAGGGGGGGCGGGGGGTGGC. Filled out from reference TRBV7-8 and TRBJ1-2, the complete variable domain reads GAGVSQSPRYKVAKRGQDVALRCDPISGHVSLFWYQQALGQGPEFLTYFQNEAQLDKSGLPSDRFFAERPEGSVSTLKIQRTQQEDSAVYLCASSLGGAGGGYTFGSGTRLTVV.

In this sample, this clone turned up many times. The missing CDR3 end, 3 residues past where the read stops, is filled in from the germline J gene. The chain has TRBV6-2 or TRBV6-3 and TRBJ1-2; 8 nucleotides align to TRBD1. Germline V gene lookup returns CDR1 MNHEY and CDR2 SVGEGT. This CDR3 spans 16 amino acids. CDR3 loop: CASSYSSPGGSGGYTF. The DNA read from the CDR3 is TGTGCCAGCAGTTACTCGAGTCCAGGGGGCTCGGGAGGC.

A note on this clone: Coverage ceases 3 residues before the CDR3 finishes, and the germline J gene fills in the end. This sequence joins TRBV7-8 and TRBJ1-3; D uncertain. The CDR3 covers 15 residues. V lost 4 bases to trimming and J lost 0 bases, with 10 bases between them. The germline V gene encodes CDR1 SGHVS and CDR2 FQNEAQ. The chain's CDR3 is CASSSGASSGNTIYF. The sequenced CDR3 bases are TGTGCCAGCAGCTCCGGTGCCTCCTCTGGAAACACC. Variable domain in full (rest from reference TRBV7-8 and TRBJ1-3): GAGVSQSPRYKVAKRGQDVALRCDPISGHVSLFWYQQALGQGPEFLTYFQNEAQLDKSGLPSDRFFAERPEGSVSTLKIQRTQQEDSAVYLCASSSGASSGNTIYFGEGSWLTVV.

This clone was recorded many times. The read finishes 3 residues shy of the CDR3 end, and the germline J gene is used to complete it. The rearrangement uses TRBV18 and TRBJ2-7, with D tentatively TRBD2 (6 bases). Germline lookup yields CDR1 KGHSH and CDR2 LQKENI. The CDR3 has 14 amino acids. Trimming stripped 3 bases from V and 2 bases from J, with 11 bases between. The CDR3 is CASSPGTETYEQYF. CDR3 bases read: TGTGCCAGCTCACCCGGGACTGAGACCTACGAG.

In its sample, this clone was seen a few times. The read finishes 3 residues shy of the CDR3 end, and the germline J gene is used to complete it. The rearrangement links TRBV7-2 to TRBJ2-5; 9 nucleotides agree with TRBD2. The V gene's germline CDR1 is SGHTA and CDR2 FQGNSA. The CDR3 has 14 amino acids. J was trimmed by 2 bases and V by 3 bases; bases with no gene match: 1. CDR3 region: CASSLTSGQETQYF. The CDR3 bases that were read are TGTGCCAGCAGCTTGACTAGCGGTCAAGAGACC.

This clone was seen ten or more times. The sequence runs out 3 residues before the end of the CDR3; the remainder is reconstructed from the germline J gene. The gene calls are TRBV7-9 and TRBJ2-5; D is perhaps TRBD2 (7 bases). CDR3 length equals 14 residues. Germline V gene data show CDR1 as SEHNR and CDR2 as FQNEAQ (reference sequence). The ends were cut back, 3 bases at V and 5 bases at J, with 13 bases in the middle. The CDR3: CASSFAGARETQYF. Incomplete CDR3 DNA: TGTGCCAGCAGCTTTGCGGGGGCGCGGGAGACC.

About this clone: The read stops 3 residues short of the end of the CDR3; the missing end is completed from the germline J gene. The rearrangement links TRBV20-1 to TRBJ1-5; TRBD1 is a possible D gene (5 bases). The CDR3 has 14 residues. Germline-derived CDR1 and CDR2 are DFQATT and SNEGSKA (reference sequence). Between the trimmed V and J ends, which lost 6 bases and 3 bases, there was a span of 15 bases. This CDR3 is CSAPPRGVNQPQHF. The covered CDR3 bases are TGCAGTGCCCCCCCGAGGGGAGTCAATCAGCCC.

This clone was detected a few times. A far larger clone is one base from this, pointing to a likely read error. The read halts 3 residues ahead of the CDR3 end, with the missing end drawn from the germline J gene. The chain recombines TRBV18 with TRBJ2-7; maybe TRBD1 (5 bases). The germline V gene has CDR1 KGHSH and CDR2 LQKENI. There are 13 residues in the CDR3. CDR3 bases read: TGTGCCATCTCACCATATGGGGCATACGAG. Its translation: CAISPYGAYE. The full-length CDR3 reads as CAISPYGAYEQYF. Together with reference TRBV18 and TRBJ2-7, the CDR3 gives the full variable domain: NAGVMQNPRHLVRRRGQEARLRCSPMKGHSHVYWYRQLPEEGLKFMVYLQKENIIDESGMPKERFSAEFPKEGPSILRIQQVVRGDSAAYFCAISPYGAYEQYFGPGTRLTVT.

In the case of this clone: With the read ending 3 residues before the CDR3 end, the germline J gene is used to fill in that end. The V call is TRBV2, the J call TRBJ1-3; D is ambiguous. V lost 5 bases and J 0 bases, leaving 8 bases between the germline ends. The CDR3 runs to 14 residues. Germline CDR1 is SNHLY and CDR2 is FYNNEI. The sequenced part of the CDR3 DNA is TGTGCCAGCAGTCCTTCCGTCTCTGGAAACACC. It specifies CASSPSVSGNT. The full-length CDR3 reads as CASSPSVSGNTIYF.

This clone appeared many times. The missing CDR3 end, 3 residues past where the read stops, is filled in from the germline J gene. The chain couples TRBV18 to TRBJ2-2; 15 bases match TRBD2. V lost 3 bases to trimming and J lost 6 bases; unmatched junction nucleotides: 11. CDR1 and CDR2 (germline): KGHSH, LQKENI. The length of the CDR3 is 19 residues. CDR3 residues: CASSPRWTSGGASAGELFF. CDR3 DNA, as far as it was read: TGTGCCAGCTCACCCCGATGGACTAGCGGGGGGGCCAGTGCCGGGGAG.

This clone was counted ten times or more. Read coverage stops 3 residues before the CDR3 terminus; the germline J gene supplies the remainder. The J gene is TRBJ1-1, the V gene TRBV19; D might be TRBD1 (6 bases). The CDR3 totals 13 residues. Germline V lookup: CDR1 LNHDA, CDR2 SQIVND (reference sequence). The V end lost 8 bases, the J end lost 6 bases, and 16 bases lay between the germline ends. This chain's CDR3 is CASRSRGFPEAFF. Incomplete CDR3 DNA: TGTGCCAGTCGATCCAGGGGTTTTCCTGAA.

With regard to this clone: Compared with germline, one end of the junction differs, possibly owing to a read error. The part of the CDR3 DNA that was read is TGTGCCAGCAGGGAAGGGACAGGCACTAATGAAAAA. This codes for CASREGTGTNEK. The full-length CDR3 reads as CASREGTGTNEKLFF. This rearrangement joins TRBV2 to TRBJ1-4, with 8 bases that match TRBD1. The read falls 3 residues short of the CDR3 end, and the missing part is taken from the germline J gene. From germline, CDR1 is SNHLY and CDR2 FYNNEI. This CDR3 comprises 15 residues.

This clone was recorded at least ten times. The observed sequence ends 3 residues before the CDR3 terminus, with the missing tail filled in from the germline J gene. The chain uses TRBV7-8 and TRBJ1-4, with a possible D match to TRBD1 (6 bases). This CDR3 comprises 16 residues. Germline values: CDR1 SGHVS, CDR2 FQNEAQ. The CDR3 spells CASSLAVGHRLQRLFF. The covered CDR3 bases are TGTGCCAGCAGCTTAGCGGTGGGACACCGACTCCAGAGA.

Ten or more counts support this clone. Read data end 3 residues before the CDR3 end; the end is taken from the germline J gene. J is TRBJ2-2 and V is TRBV20-1, with 8 nucleotides matching TRBD1. The V and J ends lost 6 bases and 2 bases, in that order; junction bases with no gene match: 5. The CDR3 is 14 residues long. Germline CDR1 and CDR2: DFQATT and SNEGSKA (reference sequence). CDR3 protein: CSAPDRDNTGELFF. Incomplete CDR3 DNA: TGCAGTGCGCCGGACAGGGATAACACCGGGGAG.

This clone was seen many times. The read comes to an end 3 residues before the CDR3 does, leaving the germline J gene to fill in the end. The genes are TRBV7-2 and TRBJ2-4; TRBD2 is a possible D gene (6 bases). The CDR3 length is 15 residues. The germline V gene encodes CDR1 SGHTA and CDR2 FQGNSA. Deletions cut 5 bases from V and 0 bases from J, with 11 bases between. CDR3 amino acids: CASSGGAGAKNIQYF. CDR3 DNA (partial): TGTGCCAGCAGCGGGGGAGCGGGAGCCAAAAACATT.

In its sample, this clone was seen many times. The read ends 3 residues early relative to the CDR3; the germline J gene fills the gap. The same CDR3 can be traced to other DNA sequences in this sample. The chain couples TRBV18 to TRBJ1-4; 9 nucleotides match TRBD1. V trimming: 3 bases; J trimming: 8 bases; junction bases outside the gene matches: 4. Germline CDR1 is KGHSH and CDR2 is LQKENI. CDR3 length: 14 amino acids. CDR3 DNA, as far as it was read: TGTGCCAGCTCACCCCGGACAGGGGCCGAAAAA. It yields the protein CASSPRTGAEK. The full CDR3 is CASSPRTGAEKLFF.

There are many counts of this clone. Read sequence stops 3 residues before the CDR3 end, and the germline J gene provides the missing end. The chain couples TRBV7-9 to TRBJ2-4; 7 bases align to TRBD1. The CDR3 has 15 residues. CDR1 and CDR2 from the germline V gene are SEHNR and FQNEAQ (reference sequence). J lost 1 base, V lost 4 bases, and 4 bases had no gene match. The DNA read from the CDR3 is TGTGCCAGCAGCTCCAGGGGGACGGCCAAAAACATT. This translates into CASSSRGTAKNI. The entire CDR3 protein is CASSSRGTAKNIQYF.

The CDR3 bases that were read are TGTGCCAGCAGCGGCTTGGGTGGGGCTAATTCACCC. Translation gives CASSGLGGANSP. The entire CDR3 protein is CASSGLGGANSPLHF. V is TRBV11-2 and J is TRBJ1-6, with D possibly TRBD1 on 5 matching bases. The read terminates 3 residues before the CDR3 end, so the remaining end is supplied by the germline J gene. Trimming took off 5 bases at V and 6 bases at J, with 14 bases between the two ends. Germline assignment: CDR1 SGHAT and CDR2 FQNNGV. The CDR3 is made up of 15 amino acids.

This clone turned up a few times. The DNA ends 3 residues before the CDR3 does, and the rest of the CDR3 is filled in from the germline J gene. The chain carries TRBV6-2 or TRBV6-3 and TRBJ1-6; possibly TRBD1 for D (6 bases). V lost 5 bases and J 7 bases, leaving 12 bases between the germline ends. The CDR3 runs 14 residues. CDR1 and CDR2 (germline): MNHEY, SVGEGT. CDR3 DNA, as far as it was read: TGTGCCAGCAGTAATCAGGGGCTAAATTCACCC. Its protein product is CASSNQGLNSP. From start to end, the CDR3 is CASSNQGLNSPLHF.

This clone was observed many times. The CDR3 goes on 3 residues after the read ends, and that part is filled in from the germline J gene. V and J are TRBV19 and TRBJ1-1, with D possibly TRBD1 on 6 matching bases. The CDR3 runs to 14 residues. Germline V gene lookup returns CDR1 LNHDA and CDR2 SQIVND (reference sequence). V dropped 3 bases and J dropped 3 bases, with 11 bases sitting between them. The sequenced part of the CDR3 DNA is TGTGCCAGTAGTATTATACAGGGCTACACTGAA. This gives the protein CASSIIQGYTE. The whole CDR3 sequence reads CASSIIQGYTEAFF.

This clone was detected ten times or more. Read sequence stops 3 residues before the CDR3 end, and the germline J gene provides the missing end. V is TRBV2 and J is TRBJ1-5; possible D gene TRBD1, 5 bases. The germline V gene has CDR1 SNHLY and CDR2 FYNNEI. CDR3 length equals 14 residues. V lost 5 bases, J lost 4 bases, and 12 bases lay in between. This CDR3 is CASSRAPGNQPQHF. The covered CDR3 bases are TGTGCCAGCAGTCGGGCCCCAGGGAATCAGCCC. Full variable domain (outside the CDR3, taken from reference TRBV2 and TRBJ1-5): EPEVTQTPSHQVTQMGQEVILRCVPISNHLYFYWYRQILGQKVEFLVSFYNNEISEKSEIFDDQFSVERPDGSNFTLKIRSTKLEDSAMYFCASSRAPGNQPQHFGDGTRLSIL.

This clone was detected many times. Read coverage stops 3 residues before the CDR3 terminus; the germline J gene supplies the remainder. The genes are TRBV7-9 and TRBJ2-7, with TRBD2 matching over 8 bases. The V gene end was trimmed by 5 bases and the J gene end by 3 bases; junction bases not matched to a gene: 6. CDR3 length: 14 residues. Germline-derived CDR1 and CDR2 are SEHNR and FQNEAQ (reference sequence). The CDR3 sequence: CASSPLAGNYEQYF. CDR3 DNA, as far as it was read: TGTGCCAGCAGCCCATTAGCGGGAAACTACGAG. Full variable domain (remainder filled in from reference TRBV7-9 and TRBJ2-7): DTGVSQNPRHKITKRGQNVTFRCDPISEHNRLYWYRQTLGQGPEFLTYFQNEAQLEKSRLLSDRFSAERPKGSFSTLEIQRTEQGDSAMYLCASSPLAGNYEQYFGPGTRLTVT.

Worth noting for this clone: The read comes to an end 3 residues before the CDR3 does, leaving the germline J gene to fill in the end. The chain couples TRBV11-3 to TRBJ2-7; tentatively, D is TRBD1 (6 bases). The CDR3 is 13 residues long. V gave up 3 bases and J gave up 0 bases, with 6 bases separating them. Looked up from germline, CDR1 is SGHNT and CDR2 is YENEEA. The covered CDR3 bases are TGTGCCAGCAGCTTCAGGGGCTCCTACGAG. Amino acids: CASSFRGSYE. The CDR3 in its entirety is CASSFRGSYEQYF.